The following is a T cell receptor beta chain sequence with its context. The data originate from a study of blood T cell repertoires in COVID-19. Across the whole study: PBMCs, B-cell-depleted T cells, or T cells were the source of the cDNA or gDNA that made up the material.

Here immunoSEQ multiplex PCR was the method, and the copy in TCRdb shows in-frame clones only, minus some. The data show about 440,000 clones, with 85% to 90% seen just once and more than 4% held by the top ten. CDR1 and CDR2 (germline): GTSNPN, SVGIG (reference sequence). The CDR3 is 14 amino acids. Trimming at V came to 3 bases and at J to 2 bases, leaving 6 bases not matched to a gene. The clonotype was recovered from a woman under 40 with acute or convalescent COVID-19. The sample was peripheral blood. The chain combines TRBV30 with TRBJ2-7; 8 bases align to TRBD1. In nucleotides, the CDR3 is TGTGCCTGGAGCGACGGGACAGGAGCCTACGAGCAGTACTTC. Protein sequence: CAWSDGTGAYEQYF.